The next 26 T cell receptor beta chains were all read from a single sample in a study of OX40 agonist ivuxolimab in advanced cancers. Sequencing used immunoSEQ multiplex PCR; TCRdb keeps in-frame clones, though not all of them. The data hold 95,000 or so clones, with about 85% observed a single time. The sequenced sample was CD4+ or CD8+ T cells sorted from blood, obtained in a trial of the OX40 agonist ivuxolimab. These receptors were collected from an adult with an advanced solid tumor such as melanoma, head and neck, liver or kidney cancer.

The chain carries TRBV7-2 and TRBJ2-5, with 8 nucleotides matching TRBD1. The closer fit of TRBJ2-7 to the DNA end suggests the J call may be wrong. The CDR3 is 15 residues long. Germline V lookup: CDR1 SGHTA, CDR2 FQGNSA. The CDR3 DNA reads as TGTGCCAGCAGCTACTGGACAGGGAGCTCCTACGAGCAGTACTTC. Translation: CASSYWTGSSYEQYF.

This clone came up a few times. The chain employs TRBV19 and TRBJ2-1; no clear D. CDR3 length: 14 amino acids. V was clipped by 3 bases and J by 3 bases, with 9 bases between them. In germline, CDR1 is LNHDA, CDR2 SQIVND (reference sequence). The CDR3 loop reads CASSISDIYNEQFF. CDR3 coding DNA: TGTGCCAGTAGTATCAGCGACATCTACAATGAGCAGTTCTTC.

The chain has TRBV14 and TRBJ2-7; D might be TRBD2 (5 bases). The CDR3 is made up of 12 amino acids. V was pared by 5 bases and J by 3 bases, with 8 bases between. Germline assignment: CDR1 SGHDN and CDR2 FVKESK. Here the CDR3 reads CASSGSFYEQYF. The CDR3 bases are TGTGCCAGCAGCGGGAGTTTCTACGAGCAGTACTTC.

This clone was counted a single time. V is TRBV28 and J is TRBJ1-5, with D possibly matching TRBD1 (5 bases). V gave up 2 bases and J gave up 15 bases, with 23 bases separating them. Germline V lookup: CDR1 MDHEN, CDR2 SYDVKM. The CDR3 runs to 15 residues. The CDR3 reads CASSLTRSAGTATHF. As DNA, the CDR3 is TGTGCCAGCAGTTTAACTCGTTCCGCCGGGACCGCGACGCATTTT.

The CDR3 sequence is CASSNNRVAPNTGELFF. The CDR3 nucleotides read TGTGCCAGCAGCAATAATAGGGTCGCACCGAACACCGGGGAGCTGTTTTTT. J is TRBJ2-2 and V is TRBV21-1. TRBV21-1 has pseudogene status. This CDR3 is 17 amino acids long.

This clone was detected only once. Mismatch with germline at one junction end may stem from a read error. Other DNA sequences in this specimen translate into the identical CDR3. The chain joins TRBV28 to TRBJ2-7; D is ambiguous. This CDR3 contains 12 residues. Germline V gene data show CDR1 as MDHEN and CDR2 as SYDVKM. The CDR3 protein is CASGQQVPEQYF. The CDR3 coding sequence is TGTGCCAGCGGTCAACAAGTCCCCGAGCAGTATTTC.

Concerning this clone: Relative to the germline gene, one junction end is altered; a read error may explain this. This chain joins TRBV7-7 and TRBJ2-5; D perhaps matches TRBD1 (6 bases). Looked up from germline, CDR1 is SSHAT and CDR2 is FNYEAQ (reference sequence). The CDR3 runs 15 residues. Here the CDR3 DNA reads TGTGCTAGCAGCTTAGCCCGGGACACCCAAGAGACCCAGTACTTC. Translated, it gives CASSLARDTQETQYF.

This sequence joins TRBV10-3 and TRBJ1-1; D not resolved. The CDR3 covers 13 residues. Germline V gives CDR1 ENHRY, CDR2 SYGVKD. V lost 5 bases, J lost 4 bases, and 11 bases lay in between. CDR3 sequence: CAISWEGVTEAFF. As DNA, the CDR3 is TGTGCCATCAGTTGGGAGGGCGTCACTGAAGCTTTCTTT.

The chain joins TRBV9 to TRBJ2-5, with 7 bases fitting TRBD2. Germline CDR1 is SGDLS and CDR2 is YYNGEE. This CDR3 has 19 residues. V shed 0 bases and J 3 bases; nucleotides not matched to a gene: 17. The CDR3 protein is CASSVGPSGSGLGEETQYF. CDR3 sequence (DNA): TGTGCCAGCAGCGTAGGACCATCGGGTAGCGGGCTAGGGGAAGAGACCCAGTACTTC. The complete variable domain, with remaining parts taken from reference TRBV9 and TRBJ2-5, reads DSGVTQTPKHLITATGQRVTLRCSPRSGDLSVYWYQQSLDQGLQFLIQYYNGEERAKGNILERFSAQQFPDLHSELNLSSLELGDSALYFCASSVGPSGSGLGEETQYFGPGTRLLVL.

This clone has a handful of counts. The chain couples TRBV10-3 to TRBJ2-7; 7 bases line up with TRBD1. Germline CDR1 reads ENHRY; CDR2 reads SYGVKD. The ends lost 10 bases at V and 0 bases at J; junction bases unmatched: 6. This CDR3 region has 13 residues. As DNA, the CDR3 is TGTGCCACCAACCGGGACAGCTCCTACGAGCAGTACTTC. Amino acids: CATNRDSSYEQYF.

This chain uses TRBV19 with TRBJ2-3; 9 bases align to TRBD1. V gave up 2 bases and J gave up 2 bases; unmatched junction bases: 8. The CDR3 spans 17 residues. Germline V gene sequence: CDR1 LNHDA, CDR2 SQIVND (reference sequence). The CDR3 bases are TGTGCCAGTAGTATACGCACCGGGACAGGGATCACAGATACGCAGTATTTT. Translating it yields CASSIRTGTGITDTQYF.

The chain has TRBV30 and TRBJ2-7; TRBD1 is a possible D gene (7 bases). V lost 3 bases, J lost 2 bases, and 8 bases lay in between. The CDR3 sequence is 12 residues long. Per germline, CDR1 GTSNPN and CDR2 SVGIG (reference sequence). This CDR3 reads CAWSRGAYEQYF. The CDR3 nucleotides are TGTGCCTGGAGCAGGGGGGCCTACGAGCAGTACTTC. The full variable domain, with the rest looked up from reference TRBV30 and TRBJ2-7, is SQTIHQWPATLVQPVGSPLSLECTVEGTSNPNLYWYRQAAGRGLQLLFYSVGIGQISSEVPQNLSASRPQDRQFILSSKKLLLSDSGFYLCAWSRGAYEQYFGPGTRLTVT.

The chain carries TRBV7-2 and TRBJ2-5, with D maybe TRBD2 (6 bases). CDR1 and CDR2 (germline): SGHTA, FQGNSA. V lost 1 base and J 5 bases, leaving 14 bases between the germline ends. The CDR3 runs 15 residues. DNA of the CDR3: TGTGCCAGCAGCTTAGGGGACTTTCCCGGGGAGACCCAGTACTTC. Residues: CASSLGDFPGETQYF.

This clone appeared once. This chain uses TRBV10-2 with TRBJ1-5; D gene uncertain. The germline V gene encodes CDR1 WSHSY and CDR2 SAAADI. V lost 5 bases and J 0 bases, leaving 14 bases between the germline ends. CDR3 length: 16 residues. The CDR3 region has the DNA TGCGCCAGCAGTAACGCCTGGACCTTTAGCAATCAGCCCCAGCATTTT. Protein product: CASSNAWTFSNQPQHF.

This CDR3 is CASSIDRGETEAFF. The DNA for the CDR3 is TGTGCCAGCAGCATCGACAGGGGGGAAACTGAAGCTTTCTTT. This chain connects TRBV5-4 to TRBJ1-1; 9 nucleotides agree with TRBD1. Germline loops: CDR1 SGHNT, CDR2 YYREEE (reference sequence). Unmatched junction bases numbered 6, after V lost 4 bases and J lost 5 bases. CDR3 size: 14 residues.

V usage is TRBV25-1 and J usage is TRBJ2-5; a possible D gene is TRBD1 (6 bases). This CDR3 spans 14 amino acids. The V gene lost 4 bases and the J gene lost 3 bases, with 12 bases spanning the gap. Germline CDR1 MGHDK, CDR2 SYGVNS. The chain's CDR3 is CASSGLNREETQYF. CDR3 nucleotide sequence: TGTGCCAGCAGTGGGCTGAACAGGGAAGAGACCCAGTACTTC.

J is TRBJ2-1 and V is TRBV7-9, with TRBD2 matching 13 bases. In germline, CDR1 is SEHNR, CDR2 FQNEAQ (reference sequence). This CDR3 is built from 14 residues. Trimming removed 4 bases from V and 9 bases from J; junction bases left unmatched: 3. CDR3 DNA sequence: TGTGCCAGCAGCTCGGGACTAGCGGGAATTGAGCAGTTCTTC. Protein: CASSSGLAGIEQFF. Full variable domain (missing parts from reference TRBV7-9 and TRBJ2-1): DTGVSQNPRHKITKRGQNVTFRCDPISEHNRLYWYRQTLGQGPEFLTYFQNEAQLEKSRLLSDRFSAERPKGSFSTLEIQRTEQGDSAMYLCASSSGLAGIEQFFGPGTRLTVL.

V is TRBV4-2 and J is TRBJ1-6; TRBD1 matches 8 bases. The ends lost 0 bases at V and 11 bases at J; junction bases unmatched: 9. Per germline, CDR1 LGHNA and CDR2 YNFKEQ. This CDR3 region has 16 residues. The CDR3 region has the DNA TGTGCCAGCAGCCAAGACGCGGACAGGGATATAACACCCCTCCACTTT. As protein: CASSQDADRDITPLHF.

This clone was found a few times. The J gene is TRBJ1-1, the V gene TRBV5-6; 9 nucleotides match TRBD1. The CDR3 consists of 16 residues. Germline V gene lookup returns CDR1 SGHDT and CDR2 YYEEEE. With V trimmed by 3 bases and J by 3 bases, 9 bases remained unmatched. CDR3 protein: CASSSRRTGEDTEAFF. The CDR3 DNA reads TGTGCCAGCAGCTCGCGTAGGACAGGGGAGGACACTGAAGCTTTCTTT.

This clone was seen once. The V and J genes are TRBV6-5 and TRBJ2-1; no reliable D call. CDR1 is MNHEY, CDR2 SVGAGI, per germline. This CDR3 has 12 residues. Trimming removed 8 bases at V and 7 bases at J, with 12 bases between. CDR3 sequence: CASSAGRNEQFF. The CDR3 bases are TGTGCCAGCTCCGCTGGGCGGAATGAGCAGTTCTTC.

The chain is built from TRBV6-5 and TRBJ1-1, with D unresolved. The germline V and J ends were trimmed by 6 bases and 5 bases, with 13 bases remaining between them. The germline CDR1 and CDR2 sequences are MNHEY and SVGAGI. The CDR3 is made up of 13 amino acids. CDR3 sequence: CASSSQPTTEAFF. The CDR3 DNA is TGTGCCAGCAGCTCTCAACCAACTACTGAAGCTTTCTTT.

This clone was detected a few times. This rearrangement joins TRBV19 to TRBJ2-7, with 8 positions matching TRBD2. In germline, CDR1 is LNHDA, CDR2 SQIVND (reference sequence). J lost 4 bases, V lost 3 bases, and 8 bases had no gene match. This CDR3 region has 15 residues. The CDR3 coding sequence is TGTGCCAGTAGTATGCCGAGTAGCGGGGCTTACGAGCAGTACTTC. As protein: CASSMPSSGAYEQYF.

About this clone itself: One end of the junction does not line up with germline, which may come from a read error. J is TRBJ1-4 and V is TRBV2; no reliable D call. The V gene's germline CDR1 is SNHLY and CDR2 FYNNEI. This CDR3 is 13 amino acids long. CDR3 coding DNA: TGTGCCAGCTGTGAGGATTTGGGCGAAAAACTGTTTTTT. Translating it yields CASCEDLGEKLFF.

V is TRBV11-3 and J is TRBJ2-3; D unclear. The germline gives CDR1 SGHNT, CDR2 YENEEA. CDR3 length equals 11 residues. V gave up 2 bases and J gave up 6 bases, with 3 bases separating them. The CDR3 region has the DNA TGTGCCAGCAGCTTAATGGATACGCAGTATTTT. Its translation: CASSLMDTQYF.

Written as DNA, the CDR3 is TGTGCCAGCAGCTTCGGGGTAGATACGCAGTATTTT. It codes for CASSFGVDTQYF. V gene TRBV7-6 combines with J gene TRBJ2-3; D perhaps matches TRBD2 (5 bases). The CDR3 loop spans 12 amino acids. V gave up 3 bases and J gave up 5 bases, with 6 bases separating them. Germline V gives CDR1 SGHVS, CDR2 FNYEAQ.

This chain links TRBV4-3 with TRBJ2-7; D gene unclear. Germline CDR1 reads LGHNA; CDR2 reads YSLEER. This CDR3 contains 13 residues. V lost 1 base, J lost 2 bases, and 6 bases lay in between. CDR3 DNA sequence: TGCGCCAGCAGCCAAGCTTGGGCCTACGAGCAGTACTTC. Residues: CASSQAWAYEQYF.